The entry that follows covers one T cell receptor beta chain sequence. Its antigen is still unknown. Germline V lookup: CDR1 SGDLS, CDR2 YYNGEE. The germline V and J ends were trimmed by 0 bases and 3 bases, with 10 bases remaining between them. The CDR3 covers 14 residues. Generated by immunoSEQ multiplex PCR, the TCRdb table keeps only in-frame clones and is missing some. The profile covers 150,000 to 200,000 clones, with just under 95% appearing a single time and 0.067% taken by the ten largest. The data are from a study of shared clonotypes between healthy human individuals. Study overall: Per donor, CD8 memory used one plate, CD8 naive used two, CD4 memory used three and CD4 naive used three.

Study-level findings and limits: Apart from blood, nothing was sampled; tissue repertoires likely differ. Represented genetic and exposure-history diversity was restricted by having few donors.

The rearrangement uses TRBV9 and TRBJ2-7; tentatively, D is TRBD1 or TRBD2 (6 bases each). This sequence originates from a woman under 40 in good health. Sample: naive CD4+ T cells sorted from blood. Subset meaning: CD45RA+ positively selected. CDR3 region: CASSVGGGGYEQYF. The CDR3 DNA reads TGTGCCAGCAGCGTAGGCGGAGGGGGCTACGAGCAGTACTTC.